This T cell receptor beta chain was recorded in a study of long-term antiretroviral therapy in people with HIV. General observations from the study: Unavailable data included ART adherence, viral resistance and therapy changes (switches in treatment).

The libraries were made with immunoSEQ v3.0 at survey level. The method was immunoSEQ multiplex PCR; TCRdb's version includes in-frame clones alone and lacks a portion of them. The sample carries 28,000 or so clones, about 93% recorded once. As regards this clone: Its specificity is not known.

The V and J ends lost 4 bases and 8 bases, in that order; junction bases with no gene match: 12. From germline, CDR1 is MNHEY and CDR2 SVGAGI. The CDR3 contains 15 residues. The sequencing here drew on unsorted PBMCs, taken 6.2 years after starting antiretroviral therapy. The clonotype was recovered from a man aged 35-49 years with HIV. The chain employs TRBV6-5 and TRBJ1-2, with 8 bases identical to TRBD1. CDR3 residues: CASSFQRTGRVGYTF. The CDR3 DNA sequence: TGTGCCAGCAGTTTCCAAAGGACAGGGCGGGTAGGCTACACCTTC.